The rows below give T cell receptor beta chains drawn from one sample of a study of blood T cell repertoires in COVID-19. Method: immunoSEQ multiplex PCR; TCRdb's copy keeps in-frame clones and lacks some. The sample has around 230,000 clones, roughly nine tenths seen once. Sequencing was done on a sample of peripheral blood. Source of these receptors: a man between 60 and 75 years old who had recovered from COVID-19. Both conserved end residues are part of each CDR3. Fields, in order: V gene, J gene, clone size, D gene, CDR3 protein, CDR3 DNA. The D gene is left open where the match is weak. A row's size may be missing; if present it is once, few, many or a size class.

>TRBV29-1|TRBJ2-4|NA|TRBD2
CSVGEGNIQYF
TGCAGCGTGGGGGAGGGAAACATTCAGTACTTC
>TRBV5-5|TRBJ2-7|NA|NA
CASSLRTDHYEQYF
TGTGCCAGCAGCTTGAGAACAGATCACTACGAGCAGTACTTC
>TRBV5-1|TRBJ2-5|NA|NA
CASSSNLGAAETQYF
TGCGCCAGCAGCTCTAACTTAGGGGCCGCGGAGACCCAGTACTTC
>TRBV5-1|TRBJ1-5|NA|TRBD1
CASSPGTERQPQHF
TGCGCCAGCAGCCCCGGGACAGAACGGCAGCCCCAGCATTTT
>TRBV19|TRBJ1-1|few|NA
CASSMGRAPQTEAFF
TGTGCCAGTAGTATGGGCAGGGCTCCCCAGACTGAAGCTTTCTTT
>TRBV28|TRBJ1-1|NA|NA
CASTRGGGRGAFF
TGTGCCAGCACCCGGGGGGGCGGCCGAGGAGCTTTCTTT
>TRBV28|TRBJ2-7|NA|TRBD1
CASSLGTGSGEQYF
TGTGCCAGCAGTTTGGGGACAGGGTCGGGTGAGCAGTACTTC
>TRBV6-5|TRBJ2-6|once|NA
CASSPPGHGANVLTF
TGTGCCAGCAGTCCCCCGGGACATGGGGCCAACGTCCTGACTTTC
>TRBV3-1/TRBV3-2|TRBJ2-2|NA|TRBD1
CASSQVSLRRQGNTGELFF
TGTGCCAGCAGCCAAGTTAGTTTGAGGAGACAGGGGAACACCGGGGAGCTGTTTTTT
>TRBV10-3|TRBJ1-1|NA|TRBD1
CAISGTGGATGTEAFF
TGTGCCATCAGTGGAACAGGGGGCGCGACGGGGACTGAAGCTTTCTTT
>TRBV12-5|TRBJ1-4|NA|TRBD1
CASGGTDGEKLFF
TGTGCTAGTGGCGGGACAGACGGTGAAAAACTGTTTTTT
>TRBV27|TRBJ2-7|NA|TRBD1
CASSSRGQGAYEQYF
TGTGCCAGCAGTTCACGGGGACAGGGGGCTTACGAGCAGTACTTC
>TRBV24-1|TRBJ2-3|NA|TRBD1
CATSDNRGYSTDTQYF
TGTGCCACCAGTGATAACAGGGGCTATAGCACAGATACGCAGTATTTT
>TRBV4-2|TRBJ1-2|NA|NA
CASSLGGGGYTF
TGTGCCAGCAGCCTGGGGGGGGGTGGCTACACCTTC
>TRBV3-1/TRBV3-2|TRBJ1-5|NA|NA
CASSQDAGFGNQPQHF
TGTGCCAGCAGCCAAGACGCAGGGTTCGGCAATCAGCCCCAGCATTTT
>TRBV27|TRBJ1-5|once|NA
CASSSERGGNQPQHF
TGTGCCAGCTCCTCTGAACGGGGGGGCAATCAGCCCCAGCATTTT
>TRBV5-8|TRBJ2-3|NA|TRBD2
CASSWGTSGGSTDTQYF
TGTGCCAGCAGCTGGGGGACTAGCGGGGGTTCCACAGATACGCAGTATTTT
>TRBV9|TRBJ1-2|few|NA
CASSAILGRRNGYTF
TGTGCCAGCAGCGCGATACTGGGGAGGAGGAATGGCTACACCTTC
>TRBV28|TRBJ2-7|few|NA
CASHVRDEQYF
TGTGCCAGCCATGTGAGGGACGAGCAGTACTTC
>TRBV11-2|TRBJ1-5|NA|TRBD1
CASSIGGRGLQPQHF
TGTGCCAGCAGTATAGGGGGCAGGGGGCTTCAGCCCCAGCATTTT
>TRBV6-5|TRBJ1-1|NA|NA
CASRREAEAFF
TGTGCCAGCAGGCGGGAGGCTGAAGCTTTCTTT